These 8 T cell receptor beta chains were all obtained from the same sample, sequenced in a study of T-cell reconstitution after alpha-beta-depleted transplantation in children. A TCRbeta library incorporating unique molecular identifiers was prepared. A single record per CDR3 protein comes from TCRdb applying MiXCR to the PCR reads. Of 200,000 to 250,000 distinct CDR3 sequences listed, 6.5% to 9% are singletons. The sequencing here drew on PBMCs, mostly from graft donor cells, taken 180 days after TCRalphabeta/CD19-depleted stem cell transplant. Every receptor here comes from a male patient under 18 who had a stem cell transplant for acute lymphoblastic leukemia, so the T cells may come from the graft donor.

This clonotype has a count of ten or more. This chain joins TRBV7-8 and TRBJ2-4; D may be TRBD1 or TRBD2 (5 bases each). The V gene's germline CDR1 is SGHVS and CDR2 FQNEAQ. The CDR3 contains 15 residues. V was pared by 5 bases and J by 2 bases, with 13 bases between. The CDR3 loop reads CASSPSTGPKNIQYF. The CDR3 DNA follows: TGTGCCAGCAGCCCCTCCACGGGACCCAAAAACATTCAGTACTTC.

In its sample, this clonotype was seen many times. This chain joins TRBV12-5 and TRBJ2-7; D may correspond to TRBD1 or TRBD2 (5 bases each). V lost 5 bases, J lost 9 bases, and 20 bases lay in between. The CDR3 is made up of 14 amino acids. CDR1 LGHNT and CDR2 FRNRAP come from the germline V gene. CDR3 nucleotides: TGTGCTAGTGGTGAATCCGGGACCCCCCGGGGGCAGTACTTC. Protein: CASGESGTPRGQYF.

Ten or more counts support this clonotype. The V gene is TRBV2, the J gene TRBJ2-2; D not resolved. This CDR3 has 12 amino acids. Trimming removed 7 bases from V and 7 bases from J, with 10 bases in between. Germline V gives CDR1 SNHLY, CDR2 FYNNEI. CDR3 region: CASTLSSGELFF. As DNA, the CDR3 is TGTGCCAGCACCTTGTCGAGCGGGGAGCTGTTTTTT.

This clonotype was seen repeatedly, ten times or more. The gene calls are TRBV6-2 or TRBV6-3 and TRBJ1-5; no clear D. Between the trimmed V and J ends, which lost 0 bases and 7 bases, there was a span of 10 bases. Germline CDR1 and CDR2: MNHEY and SVGEGT. The CDR3 loop spans 14 amino acids. The CDR3 sequence: CASSYSGILQPQHF. The CDR3 DNA reads as TGTGCCAGCAGTTACTCGGGGATCCTACAGCCCCAGCATTTT.

This clonotype was picked up many times. This CDR3 reads CASSARDGGKTDTQYF. The CDR3 DNA reads TGTGCCAGCAGCGCCCGTGATGGCGGGAAAACAGATACGCAGTATTTT. This chain links TRBV9 with TRBJ2-3; weak D call: TRBD2 (6 bases). This CDR3 comprises 16 residues. V dropped 3 bases and J dropped 3 bases, with 17 bases sitting between them. Germline V lookup: CDR1 SGDLS, CDR2 YYNGEE.

This clonotype showed up many times. The chain carries TRBV3-1 and TRBJ2-1; 10 bases match TRBD1. CDR1 LGHDT and CDR2 YNNKEL come from the germline V gene (reference sequence). The V and J ends lost 1 base and 6 bases, in that order; junction bases with no gene match: 9. CDR3 size: 17 residues. The CDR3 coding sequence is TGTGCCAGCAGCCAAGGTCCTCTGGGGGACAGGGGCAATGAGCAGTTCTTC. Its protein product is CASSQGPLGDRGNEQFF.

Turning to this clonotype: A much larger clone lies a single base off, so this may be a read error. The chain couples TRBV5-1 to TRBJ2-7; 10 bases align to TRBD1. This CDR3 has 14 residues. Looked up from germline, CDR1 is SGHRS and CDR2 is YFSETQ. The CDR3 DNA reads TGCACCAGCAGCTCCGGGACAGGGGTCCTAAAGCAGTACTTC. Its translation is CTSSSGTGVLKQYF.

The chain employs TRBV4-3 and TRBJ2-3; D call uncertain. Trimming removed 4 bases from V and 4 bases from J, with 18 bases in between. Germline V lookup: CDR1 LGHNA, CDR2 YSLEER. The CDR3 length is 16 residues. The CDR3 nucleotides are TGCGCCAGCAGCCCCCAGGCAACTCAACGGGCAGATACGCAGTATTTT. Translation gives CASSPQATQRADTQYF.